This T cell receptor beta chain was identified in a study of blood T cell repertoires in COVID-19. Whole-study context: There were acute and convalescent COVID-19 samples, and they came from the United States, Italy and Spain. The analysed material was cDNA or gDNA that came from T cells, B-cell-depleted T cells, or PBMCs.

Per the original methods: Cell counts per sample came from amplifying reference gene primers. The data were produced by immunoSEQ multiplex PCR, yet TCRdb's version contains in-frame clones alone and is incomplete. V, J and clone size are those of that table, while D and trimming were read from the DNA. The sample lists fewer than 85,000 clones, 90% occurring once. The specimen sequenced was peripheral blood. This receptor was obtained from a woman aged 45-59 years in a cohort sampled during active COVID-19.

CDR3 sequence (DNA): TGTGCCAGCAAACTCCCAACAGAAGGAGAGACCCAGTACTTC. This sequence encodes CASKLPTEGETQYF. This chain links TRBV28 with TRBJ2-5; D is ambiguous. Trimming took off 7 bases at V and 4 bases at J, with 16 bases between the two ends. This CDR3 has 14 residues. Germline V gene sequence: CDR1 MDHEN, CDR2 SYDVKM.